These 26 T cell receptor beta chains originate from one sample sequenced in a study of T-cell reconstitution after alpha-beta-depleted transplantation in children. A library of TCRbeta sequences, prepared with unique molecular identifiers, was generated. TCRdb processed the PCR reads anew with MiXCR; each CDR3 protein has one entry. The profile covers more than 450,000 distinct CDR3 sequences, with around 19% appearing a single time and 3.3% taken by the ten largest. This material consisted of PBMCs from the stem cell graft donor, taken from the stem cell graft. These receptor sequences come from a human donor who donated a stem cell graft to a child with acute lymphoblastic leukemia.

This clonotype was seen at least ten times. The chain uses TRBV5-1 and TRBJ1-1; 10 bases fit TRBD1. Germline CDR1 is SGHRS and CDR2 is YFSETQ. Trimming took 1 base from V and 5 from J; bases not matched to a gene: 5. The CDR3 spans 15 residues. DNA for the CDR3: TGCGCCAGCAGCTTGCGGGGACAGGGGAGAACTGAAGCTTTCTTT. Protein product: CASSLRGQGRTEAFF.

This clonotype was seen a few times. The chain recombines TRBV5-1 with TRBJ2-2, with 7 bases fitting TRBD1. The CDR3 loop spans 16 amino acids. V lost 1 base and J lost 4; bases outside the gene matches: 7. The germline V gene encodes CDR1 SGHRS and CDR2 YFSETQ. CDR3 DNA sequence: TGCGCCAGCAGCTTGACGGGACAGCTCATCACCGGGGAGCTGTTTTTT. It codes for CASSLTGQLITGELFF.

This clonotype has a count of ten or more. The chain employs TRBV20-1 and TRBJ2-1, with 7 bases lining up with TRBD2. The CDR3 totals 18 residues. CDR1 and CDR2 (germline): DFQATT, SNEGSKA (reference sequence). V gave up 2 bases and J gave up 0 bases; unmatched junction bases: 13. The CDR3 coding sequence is TGCAGTGCTAGAAAATCAAGGGGCGGGAGCGCCTCCTACAATGAGCAGTTCTTC. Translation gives CSARKSRGGSASYNEQFF.

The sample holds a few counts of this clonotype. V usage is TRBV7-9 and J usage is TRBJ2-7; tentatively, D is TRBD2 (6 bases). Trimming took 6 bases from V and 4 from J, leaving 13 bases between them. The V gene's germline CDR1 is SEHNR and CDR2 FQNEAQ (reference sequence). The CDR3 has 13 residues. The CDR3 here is CASRTGSLYEQYF. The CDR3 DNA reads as TGTGCCAGCAGAACCGGGAGTTTGTACGAGCAGTACTTC.

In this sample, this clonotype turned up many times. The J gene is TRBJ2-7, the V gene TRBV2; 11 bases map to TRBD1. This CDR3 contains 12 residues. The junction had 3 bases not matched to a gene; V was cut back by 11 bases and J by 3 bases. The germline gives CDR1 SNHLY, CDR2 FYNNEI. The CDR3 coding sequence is TGTGCCGGGACAGGGGGGATCTACGAGCAGTACTTC. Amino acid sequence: CAGTGGIYEQYF.

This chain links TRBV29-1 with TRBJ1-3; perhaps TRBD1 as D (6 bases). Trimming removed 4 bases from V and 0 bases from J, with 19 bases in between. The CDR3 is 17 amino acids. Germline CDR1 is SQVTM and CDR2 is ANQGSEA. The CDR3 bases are TGCAGCGTTGCGGGGACGGTAGGGGGATCCTCTGGAAACACCATATATTTT. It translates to CSVAGTVGGSSGNTIYF.

This CDR3 reads CASSYLGVRAKNIQYF. As DNA, the CDR3 is TGCGCCAGCAGCTATCTAGGAGTTAGGGCCAAAAACATTCAGTACTTC. This chain joins TRBV5-1 and TRBJ2-4, with D unresolved. Germline V gives CDR1 SGHRS, CDR2 YFSETQ. CDR3 length equals 16 residues. With 3 bases removed from V and 1 base from J, the gap between germline ends came to 14 bases.

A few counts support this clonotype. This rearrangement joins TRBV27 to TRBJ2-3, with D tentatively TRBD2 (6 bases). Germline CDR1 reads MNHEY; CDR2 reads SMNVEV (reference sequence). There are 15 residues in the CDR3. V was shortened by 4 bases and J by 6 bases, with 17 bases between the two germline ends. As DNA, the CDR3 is TGTGCCAGCAGTTCGAGTAGGGACGGGGGTGATACGCAGTATTTT. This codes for CASSSSRDGGDTQYF.

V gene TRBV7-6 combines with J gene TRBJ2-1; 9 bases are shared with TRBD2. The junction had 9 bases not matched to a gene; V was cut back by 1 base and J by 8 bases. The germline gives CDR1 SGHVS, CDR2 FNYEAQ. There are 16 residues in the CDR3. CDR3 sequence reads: CASSLGPGLAWDEQFF. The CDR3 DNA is TGTGCCAGCAGCTTAGGGCCGGGACTAGCTTGGGATGAGCAGTTCTTC. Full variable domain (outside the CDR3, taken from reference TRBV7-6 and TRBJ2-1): GAGVSQSPRYKVTKRGQDVALRCDPISGHVSLYWYRQALGQGPEFLTYFNYEAQQDKSGLPNDRFSAERPEGSISTLTIQRTEQRDSAMYRCASSLGPGLAWDEQFFGPGTRLTVL.

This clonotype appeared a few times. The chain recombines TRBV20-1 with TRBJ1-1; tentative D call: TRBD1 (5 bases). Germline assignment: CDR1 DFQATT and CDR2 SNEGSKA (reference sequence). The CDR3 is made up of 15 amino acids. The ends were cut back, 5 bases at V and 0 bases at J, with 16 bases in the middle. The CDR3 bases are TGCAGTGCTGGTTCTACAGGTGCCATGAACACTGAAGCTTTCTTT. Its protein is CSAGSTGAMNTEAFF.

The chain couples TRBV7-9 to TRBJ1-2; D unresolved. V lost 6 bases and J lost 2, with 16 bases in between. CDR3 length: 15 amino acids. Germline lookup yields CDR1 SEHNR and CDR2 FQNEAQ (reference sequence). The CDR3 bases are TGTGCCAGCAGTTTGGGTGACATCTCCAACTATGGCTACACCTTC. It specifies CASSLGDISNYGYTF.

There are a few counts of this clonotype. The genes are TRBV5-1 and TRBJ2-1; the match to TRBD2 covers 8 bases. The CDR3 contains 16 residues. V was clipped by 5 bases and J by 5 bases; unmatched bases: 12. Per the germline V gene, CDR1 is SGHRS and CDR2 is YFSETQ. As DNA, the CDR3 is TGCGCCAGCAGTCAGAGGCCGGGAGGGGGGAACAATGAGCAGTTCTTC. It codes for CASSQRPGGGNNEQFF.

For the CDR3, the DNA is TGCAGTGCTAGAGACGAGACTAGGTTCCACGAGCAGTACTTC. It yields the protein CSARDETRFHEQYF. V is TRBV20-1 and J is TRBJ2-7, with D maybe TRBD2 (6 bases). From germline, CDR1 is DFQATT and CDR2 SNEGSKA (reference sequence). The CDR3 contains 14 residues. Between the trimmed V and J ends, which lost 0 bases and 5 bases, there was a span of 14 bases.

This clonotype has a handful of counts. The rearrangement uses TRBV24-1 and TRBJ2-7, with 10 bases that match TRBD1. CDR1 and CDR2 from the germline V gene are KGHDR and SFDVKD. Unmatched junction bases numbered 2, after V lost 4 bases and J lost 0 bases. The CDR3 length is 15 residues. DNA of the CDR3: TGTGCCACCAGTGACCGGGACAGGGGCTCCTACGAGCAGTACTTC. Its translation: CATSDRDRGSYEQYF.

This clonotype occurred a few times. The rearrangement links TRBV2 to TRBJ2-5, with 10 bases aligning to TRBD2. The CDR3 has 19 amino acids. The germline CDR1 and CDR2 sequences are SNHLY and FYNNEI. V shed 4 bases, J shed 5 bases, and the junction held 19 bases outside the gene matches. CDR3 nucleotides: TGTGCCAGCAGTGTACTCTTAGACACTAGCGGGAAGGCAAAGGAGACCCAGTACTTC. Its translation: CASSVLLDTSGKAKETQYF.

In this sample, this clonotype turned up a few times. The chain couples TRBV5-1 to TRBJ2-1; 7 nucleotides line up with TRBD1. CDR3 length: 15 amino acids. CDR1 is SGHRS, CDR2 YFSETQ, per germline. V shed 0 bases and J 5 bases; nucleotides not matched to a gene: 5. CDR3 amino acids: CASSLADRADNEQFF. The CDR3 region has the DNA TGCGCCAGCAGCTTGGCTGACAGGGCCGACAATGAGCAGTTCTTC.

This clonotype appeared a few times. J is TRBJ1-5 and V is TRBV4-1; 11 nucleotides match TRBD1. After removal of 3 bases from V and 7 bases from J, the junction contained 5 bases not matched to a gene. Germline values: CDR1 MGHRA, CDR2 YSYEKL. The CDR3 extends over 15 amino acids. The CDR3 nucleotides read TGCGCCAGCAGCCATGGGACAGGGGGACGGCAGCCCCAGCATTTT. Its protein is CASSHGTGGRQPQHF.

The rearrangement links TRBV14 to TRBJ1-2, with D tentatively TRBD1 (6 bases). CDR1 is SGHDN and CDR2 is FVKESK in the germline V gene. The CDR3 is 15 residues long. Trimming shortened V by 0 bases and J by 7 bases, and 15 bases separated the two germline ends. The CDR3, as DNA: TGTGCCAGCAGCCAAGATCTGGGGGCATTGGCTGGCTACACCTTC. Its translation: CASSQDLGALAGYTF.

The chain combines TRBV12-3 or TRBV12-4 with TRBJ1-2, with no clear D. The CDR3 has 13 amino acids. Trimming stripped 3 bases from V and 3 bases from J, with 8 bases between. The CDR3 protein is CASSLGSYYGYTF. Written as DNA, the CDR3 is TGTGCCAGCAGTTTGGGTTCGTACTATGGCTACACCTTC.

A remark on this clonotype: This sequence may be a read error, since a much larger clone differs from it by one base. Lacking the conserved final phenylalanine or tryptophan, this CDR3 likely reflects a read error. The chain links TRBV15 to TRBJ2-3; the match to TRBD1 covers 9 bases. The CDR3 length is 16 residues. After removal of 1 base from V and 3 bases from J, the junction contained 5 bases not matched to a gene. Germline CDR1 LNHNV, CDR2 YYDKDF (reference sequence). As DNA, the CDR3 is TGTGCCACCAGCAGAGGGACAGGGGACATAACAGATACGCAGTATCTT. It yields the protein CATSRGTGDITDTQYL.

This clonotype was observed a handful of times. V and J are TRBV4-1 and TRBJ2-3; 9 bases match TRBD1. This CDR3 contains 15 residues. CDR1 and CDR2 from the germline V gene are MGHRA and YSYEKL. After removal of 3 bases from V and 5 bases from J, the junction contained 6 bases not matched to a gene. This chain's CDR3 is CASSHGGQGGDTQYF. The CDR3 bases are TGCGCCAGCAGCCATGGGGGACAGGGAGGAGATACGCAGTATTTT.

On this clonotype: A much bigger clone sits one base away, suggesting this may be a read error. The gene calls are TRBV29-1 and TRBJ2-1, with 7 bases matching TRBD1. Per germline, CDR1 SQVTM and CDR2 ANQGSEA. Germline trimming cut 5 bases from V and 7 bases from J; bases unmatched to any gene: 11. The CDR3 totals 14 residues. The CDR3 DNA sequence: TGCAGCGTTCGATGGACAGGATGGGCTAATGAGCAGTTCTTC. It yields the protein CSVRWTGWANEQFF.

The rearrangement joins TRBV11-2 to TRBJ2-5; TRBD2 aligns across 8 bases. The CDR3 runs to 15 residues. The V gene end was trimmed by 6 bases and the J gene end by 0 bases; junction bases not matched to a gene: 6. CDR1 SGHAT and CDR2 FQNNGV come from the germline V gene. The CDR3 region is CASRLFGGDQETQYF. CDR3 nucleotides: TGTGCCAGCAGACTGTTCGGGGGGGACCAAGAGACCCAGTACTTC.

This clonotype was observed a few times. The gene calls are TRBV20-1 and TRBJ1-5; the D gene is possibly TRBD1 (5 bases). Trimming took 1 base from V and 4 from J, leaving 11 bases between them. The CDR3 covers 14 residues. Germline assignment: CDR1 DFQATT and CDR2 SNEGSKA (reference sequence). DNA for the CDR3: TGCAGTGCTAGAGTTCCCTGGGGGAATCAGCCCCAGCATTTT. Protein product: CSARVPWGNQPQHF.

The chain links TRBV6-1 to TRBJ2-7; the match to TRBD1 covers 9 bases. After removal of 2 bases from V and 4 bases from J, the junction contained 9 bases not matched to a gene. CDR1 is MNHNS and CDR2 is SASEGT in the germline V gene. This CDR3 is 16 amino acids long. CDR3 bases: TGTGCCAGCAGTGAATTGGGGACAGGGTTCCTATACGAGCAGTACTTC. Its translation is CASSELGTGFLYEQYF.

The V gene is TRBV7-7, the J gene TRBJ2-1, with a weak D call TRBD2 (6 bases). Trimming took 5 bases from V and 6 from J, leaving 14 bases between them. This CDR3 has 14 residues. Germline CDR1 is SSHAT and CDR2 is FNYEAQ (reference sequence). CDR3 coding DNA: TGTGCCAGCAGCCCCCGGGTCGGGGGCAATGAGCAGTTCTTC. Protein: CASSPRVGGNEQFF.